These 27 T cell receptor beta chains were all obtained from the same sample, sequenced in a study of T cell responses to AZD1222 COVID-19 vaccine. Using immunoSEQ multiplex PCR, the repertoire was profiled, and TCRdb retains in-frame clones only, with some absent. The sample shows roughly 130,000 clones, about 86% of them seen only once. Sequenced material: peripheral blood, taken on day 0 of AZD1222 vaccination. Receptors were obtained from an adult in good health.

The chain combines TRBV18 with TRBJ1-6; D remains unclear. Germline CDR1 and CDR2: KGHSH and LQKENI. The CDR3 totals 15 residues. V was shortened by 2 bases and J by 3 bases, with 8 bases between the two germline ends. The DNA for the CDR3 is TGTGCCAGCTCACCAGCTGAACACTATAATTCACCCCTCCACTTT. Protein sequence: CASSPAEHYNSPLHF.

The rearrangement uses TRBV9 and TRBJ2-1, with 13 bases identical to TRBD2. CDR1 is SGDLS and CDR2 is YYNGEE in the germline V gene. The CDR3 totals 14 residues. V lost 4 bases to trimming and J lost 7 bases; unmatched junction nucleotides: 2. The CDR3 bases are TGTGCCAGCAGCCGACTAGCGGGAGGAAATGAGCAGTTCTTC. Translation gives CASSRLAGGNEQFF.

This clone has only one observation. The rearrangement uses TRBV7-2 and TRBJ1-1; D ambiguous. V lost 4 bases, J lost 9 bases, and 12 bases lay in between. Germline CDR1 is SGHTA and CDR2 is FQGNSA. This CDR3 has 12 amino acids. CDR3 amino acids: CASSSRGPKAFF. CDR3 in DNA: TGTGCCAGCAGCTCCCGCGGGCCGAAAGCTTTCTTT.

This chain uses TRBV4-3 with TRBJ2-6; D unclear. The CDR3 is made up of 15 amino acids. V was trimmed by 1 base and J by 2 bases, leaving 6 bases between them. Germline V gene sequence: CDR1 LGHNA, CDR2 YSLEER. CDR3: CASSQGLAGANVLTF. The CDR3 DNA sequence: TGCGCCAGCAGCCAAGGCTTAGCTGGGGCCAACGTCCTGACTTTC.

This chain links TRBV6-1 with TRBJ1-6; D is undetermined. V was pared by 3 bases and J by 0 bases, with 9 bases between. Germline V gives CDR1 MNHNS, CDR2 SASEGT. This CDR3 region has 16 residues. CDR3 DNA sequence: TGTGCCAGCAGTGAGGGCTACAGCTCCTATAATTCACCCCTCCACTTT. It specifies CASSEGYSSYNSPLHF.

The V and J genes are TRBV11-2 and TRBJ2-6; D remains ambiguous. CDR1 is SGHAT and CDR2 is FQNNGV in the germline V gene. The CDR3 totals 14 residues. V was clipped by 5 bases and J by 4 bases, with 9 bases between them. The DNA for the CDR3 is TGTGCCAGCAGCCAAAGGTGGGGGGCCAACGTCCTGACTTTC. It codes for CASSQRWGANVLTF.

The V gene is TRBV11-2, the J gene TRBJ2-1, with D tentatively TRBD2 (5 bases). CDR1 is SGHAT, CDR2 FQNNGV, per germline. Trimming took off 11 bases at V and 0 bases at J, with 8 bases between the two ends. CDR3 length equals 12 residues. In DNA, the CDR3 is TGTGCCGTTCGGGACTCCTACAATGAGCAGTTCTTC. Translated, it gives CAVRDSYNEQFF.

The CDR3 DNA reads TGTGCCAGCAGCTTGTGGGGTAGTGCACATGGCTACACCTTC. It encodes CASSLWGSAHGYTF. The genes are TRBV5-6 and TRBJ1-2; D is unresolved. This CDR3 region has 14 residues. V shed 1 base and J shed 6 bases, with 13 bases lying between them. Germline CDR1 SGHDT, CDR2 YYEEEE.

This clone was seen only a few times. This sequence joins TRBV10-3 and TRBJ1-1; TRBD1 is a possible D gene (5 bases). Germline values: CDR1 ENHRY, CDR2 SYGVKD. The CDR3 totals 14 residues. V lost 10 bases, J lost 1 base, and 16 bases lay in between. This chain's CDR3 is CATASHRGNTEAFF. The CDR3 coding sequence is TGTGCCACCGCGAGCCATAGGGGGAACACTGAAGCTTTCTTT.

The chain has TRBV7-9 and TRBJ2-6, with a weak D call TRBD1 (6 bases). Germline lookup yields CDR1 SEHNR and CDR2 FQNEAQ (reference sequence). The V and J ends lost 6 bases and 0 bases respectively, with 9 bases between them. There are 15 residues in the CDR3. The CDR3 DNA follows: TGTGCCAGCAGTTCCAGGGGCTCTGGGGCCAACGTCCTGACTTTC. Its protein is CASSSRGSGANVLTF.

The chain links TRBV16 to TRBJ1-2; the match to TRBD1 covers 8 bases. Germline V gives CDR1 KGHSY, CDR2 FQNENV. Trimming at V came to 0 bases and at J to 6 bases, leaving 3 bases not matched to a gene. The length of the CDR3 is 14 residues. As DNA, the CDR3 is TGTGCCAGCAGCCAATCGGCAGGGGGCGATGGCTACACCTTC. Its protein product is CASSQSAGGDGYTF.

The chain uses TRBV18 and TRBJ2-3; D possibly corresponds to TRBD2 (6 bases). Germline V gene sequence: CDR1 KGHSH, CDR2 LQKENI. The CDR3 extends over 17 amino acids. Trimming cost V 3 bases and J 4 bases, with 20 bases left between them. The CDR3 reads CASSPGGTFKGSDTQYF. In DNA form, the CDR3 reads TGTGCCAGCTCACCGGGCGGGACGTTCAAAGGCTCAGATACGCAGTATTTT.

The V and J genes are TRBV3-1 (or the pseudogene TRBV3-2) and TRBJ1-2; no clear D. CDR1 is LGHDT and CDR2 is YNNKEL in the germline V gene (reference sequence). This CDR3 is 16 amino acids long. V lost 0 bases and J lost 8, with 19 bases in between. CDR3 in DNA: TGTGCCAGCAGCCAAGATCGGGCCGGTCTTGTAAACGGCTACACCTTC. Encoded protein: CASSQDRAGLVNGYTF.

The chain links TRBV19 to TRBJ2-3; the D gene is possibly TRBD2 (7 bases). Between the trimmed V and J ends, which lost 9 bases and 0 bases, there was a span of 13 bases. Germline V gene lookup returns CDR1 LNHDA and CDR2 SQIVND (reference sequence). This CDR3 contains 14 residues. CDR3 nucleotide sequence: TGTGCCAGCGGGGGGCGCGGGAGCACAGATACGCAGTATTTT. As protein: CASGGRGSTDTQYF.

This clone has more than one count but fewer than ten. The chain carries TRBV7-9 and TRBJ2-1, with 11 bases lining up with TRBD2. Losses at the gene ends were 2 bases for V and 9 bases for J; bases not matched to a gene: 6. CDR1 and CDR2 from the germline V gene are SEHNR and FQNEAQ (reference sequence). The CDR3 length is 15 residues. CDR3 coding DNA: TGTGCCAGCAGCTTATTAGCGGGAGGGATCGTTGAGCAGTTCTTC. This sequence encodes CASSLLAGGIVEQFF.

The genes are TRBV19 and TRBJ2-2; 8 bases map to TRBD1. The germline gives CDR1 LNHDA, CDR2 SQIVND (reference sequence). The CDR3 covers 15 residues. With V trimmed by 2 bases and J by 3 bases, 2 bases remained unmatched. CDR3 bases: TGTGCCAGTAGTATACAGGGGGCGGACACCGGGGAGCTGTTTTTT. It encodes CASSIQGADTGELFF.

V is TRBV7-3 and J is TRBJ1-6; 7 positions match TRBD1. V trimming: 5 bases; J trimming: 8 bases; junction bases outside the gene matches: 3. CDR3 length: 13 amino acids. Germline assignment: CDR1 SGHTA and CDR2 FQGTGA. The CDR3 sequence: CASSGGQYSPLHF. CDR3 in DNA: TGTGCCAGCAGCGGGGGACAGTATTCACCCCTCCACTTT.

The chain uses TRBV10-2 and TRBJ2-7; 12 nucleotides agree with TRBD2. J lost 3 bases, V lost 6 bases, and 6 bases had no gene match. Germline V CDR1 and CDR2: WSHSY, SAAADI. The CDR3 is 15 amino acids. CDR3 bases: TGCGCCAGCAGGCGGACTAGCGGGGACTTCTACGAGCAGTACTTC. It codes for CASRRTSGDFYEQYF.

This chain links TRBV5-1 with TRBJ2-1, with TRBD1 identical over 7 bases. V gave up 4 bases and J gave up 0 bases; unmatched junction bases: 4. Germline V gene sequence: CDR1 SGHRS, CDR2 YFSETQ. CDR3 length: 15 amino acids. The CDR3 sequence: CASSPQGSSYNEQFF. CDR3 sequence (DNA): TGCGCCAGCAGCCCACAGGGGAGCTCCTACAATGAGCAGTTCTTC.

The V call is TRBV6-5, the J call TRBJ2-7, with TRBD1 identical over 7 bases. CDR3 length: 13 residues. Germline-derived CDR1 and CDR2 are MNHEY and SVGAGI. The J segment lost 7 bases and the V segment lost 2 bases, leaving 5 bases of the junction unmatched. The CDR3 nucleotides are TGTGCCAGCAGTTACAACAGGGGTGAAGAGCAGTACTTC. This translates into CASSYNRGEEQYF.

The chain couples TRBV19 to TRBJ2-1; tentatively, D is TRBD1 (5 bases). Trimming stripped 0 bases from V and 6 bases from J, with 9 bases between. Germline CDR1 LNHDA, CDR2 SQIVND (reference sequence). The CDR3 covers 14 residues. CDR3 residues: CASSIDRGSNEQFF. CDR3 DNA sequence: TGTGCCAGTAGTATAGATAGGGGATCCAATGAGCAGTTCTTC.

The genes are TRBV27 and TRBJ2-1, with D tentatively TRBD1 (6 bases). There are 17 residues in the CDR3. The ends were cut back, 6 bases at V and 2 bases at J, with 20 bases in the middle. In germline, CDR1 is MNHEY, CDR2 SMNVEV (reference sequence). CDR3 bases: TGTGCCAGCAGAAATAAAAATCAGGGGATACCCTACAATGAGCAGTTCTTC. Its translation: CASRNKNQGIPYNEQFF.

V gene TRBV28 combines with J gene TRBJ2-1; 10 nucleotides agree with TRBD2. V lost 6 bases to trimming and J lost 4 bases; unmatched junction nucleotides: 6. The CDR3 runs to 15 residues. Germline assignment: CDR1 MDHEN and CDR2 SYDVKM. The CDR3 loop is CASSDLAGEYNEQFF. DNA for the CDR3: TGTGCCAGCAGCGACCTAGCGGGAGAGTACAATGAGCAGTTCTTC.

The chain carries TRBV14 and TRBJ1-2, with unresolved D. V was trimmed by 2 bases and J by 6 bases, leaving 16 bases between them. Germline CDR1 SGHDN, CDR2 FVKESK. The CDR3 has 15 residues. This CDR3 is CASSQQEGGSDGYTF. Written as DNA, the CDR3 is TGTGCCAGCAGCCAACAGGAAGGAGGGTCCGATGGCTACACCTTC.

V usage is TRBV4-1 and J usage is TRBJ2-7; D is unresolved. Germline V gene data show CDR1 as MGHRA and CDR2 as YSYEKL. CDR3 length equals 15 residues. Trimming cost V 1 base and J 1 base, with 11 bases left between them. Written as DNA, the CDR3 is TGCGCCAGCAGCCAAGGACCGCCCAGGTCCTACGAGCAGTACTTC. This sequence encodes CASSQGPPRSYEQYF.

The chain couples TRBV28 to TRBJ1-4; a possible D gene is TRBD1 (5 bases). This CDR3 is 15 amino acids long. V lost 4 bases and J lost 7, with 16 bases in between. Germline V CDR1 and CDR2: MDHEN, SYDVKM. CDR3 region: CASSWVRDPGEKLFF. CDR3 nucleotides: TGTGCCAGCAGTTGGGTCAGGGATCCGGGTGAAAAACTGTTTTTT.

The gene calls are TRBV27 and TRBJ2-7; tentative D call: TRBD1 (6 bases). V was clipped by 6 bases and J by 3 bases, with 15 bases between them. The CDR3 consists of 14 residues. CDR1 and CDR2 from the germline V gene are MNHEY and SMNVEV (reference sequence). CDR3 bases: TGTGCCAGCAGAGACCGGGACAAATACTACGAGCAGTACTTC. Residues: CASRDRDKYYEQYF.